This T cell receptor (beta chain) was sequenced during a study of CD8 T cells in Susac syndrome. Across the whole study: Among the Susac syndrome patients sequenced, six had active disease and about eight were in remission.

Trimming shortened V by 2 bases and J by 7 bases, and 12 bases separated the two germline ends. Germline V gives CDR1 SGHDT, CDR2 YYEEEE. CDR3 length equals 14 residues. The RNA, about 0.5 to 1 ug, was put through reverse transcription using random hexamers. TCRdb ran MiXCR on the immunoSEQ multiplex PCR reads and lists one entry per CDR3 protein. Of under 85,000 distinct CDR3 sequences detected, roughly 94% appear once; the ten largest clones hold around 0.94%. The source material was CD8+ T cells from PBMCs. This clonotype originated in a human donor with Susac syndrome. The chain is built from TRBV5-6 and TRBJ1-4; a possible D gene is TRBD1 (5 bases). The CDR3 region has the DNA TGTGCCAGCAGCTTAGGAGGGGAGAGTGAAAAACTGTTTTTT. Translation: CASSLGGESEKLFF.